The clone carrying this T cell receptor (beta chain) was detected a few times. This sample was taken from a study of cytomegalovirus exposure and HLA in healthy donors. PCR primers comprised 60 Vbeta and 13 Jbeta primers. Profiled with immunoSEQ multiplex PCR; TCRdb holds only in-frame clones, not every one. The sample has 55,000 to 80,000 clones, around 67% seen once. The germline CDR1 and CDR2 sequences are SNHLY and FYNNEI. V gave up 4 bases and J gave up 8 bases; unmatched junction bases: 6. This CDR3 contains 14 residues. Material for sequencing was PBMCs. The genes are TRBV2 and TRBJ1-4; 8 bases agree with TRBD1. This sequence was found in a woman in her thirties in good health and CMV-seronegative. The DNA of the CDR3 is TGTGCCAGCAGTGCGCCGGGACAGGAGGAAAAACTGTTTTTT. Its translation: CASSAPGQEEKLFF.